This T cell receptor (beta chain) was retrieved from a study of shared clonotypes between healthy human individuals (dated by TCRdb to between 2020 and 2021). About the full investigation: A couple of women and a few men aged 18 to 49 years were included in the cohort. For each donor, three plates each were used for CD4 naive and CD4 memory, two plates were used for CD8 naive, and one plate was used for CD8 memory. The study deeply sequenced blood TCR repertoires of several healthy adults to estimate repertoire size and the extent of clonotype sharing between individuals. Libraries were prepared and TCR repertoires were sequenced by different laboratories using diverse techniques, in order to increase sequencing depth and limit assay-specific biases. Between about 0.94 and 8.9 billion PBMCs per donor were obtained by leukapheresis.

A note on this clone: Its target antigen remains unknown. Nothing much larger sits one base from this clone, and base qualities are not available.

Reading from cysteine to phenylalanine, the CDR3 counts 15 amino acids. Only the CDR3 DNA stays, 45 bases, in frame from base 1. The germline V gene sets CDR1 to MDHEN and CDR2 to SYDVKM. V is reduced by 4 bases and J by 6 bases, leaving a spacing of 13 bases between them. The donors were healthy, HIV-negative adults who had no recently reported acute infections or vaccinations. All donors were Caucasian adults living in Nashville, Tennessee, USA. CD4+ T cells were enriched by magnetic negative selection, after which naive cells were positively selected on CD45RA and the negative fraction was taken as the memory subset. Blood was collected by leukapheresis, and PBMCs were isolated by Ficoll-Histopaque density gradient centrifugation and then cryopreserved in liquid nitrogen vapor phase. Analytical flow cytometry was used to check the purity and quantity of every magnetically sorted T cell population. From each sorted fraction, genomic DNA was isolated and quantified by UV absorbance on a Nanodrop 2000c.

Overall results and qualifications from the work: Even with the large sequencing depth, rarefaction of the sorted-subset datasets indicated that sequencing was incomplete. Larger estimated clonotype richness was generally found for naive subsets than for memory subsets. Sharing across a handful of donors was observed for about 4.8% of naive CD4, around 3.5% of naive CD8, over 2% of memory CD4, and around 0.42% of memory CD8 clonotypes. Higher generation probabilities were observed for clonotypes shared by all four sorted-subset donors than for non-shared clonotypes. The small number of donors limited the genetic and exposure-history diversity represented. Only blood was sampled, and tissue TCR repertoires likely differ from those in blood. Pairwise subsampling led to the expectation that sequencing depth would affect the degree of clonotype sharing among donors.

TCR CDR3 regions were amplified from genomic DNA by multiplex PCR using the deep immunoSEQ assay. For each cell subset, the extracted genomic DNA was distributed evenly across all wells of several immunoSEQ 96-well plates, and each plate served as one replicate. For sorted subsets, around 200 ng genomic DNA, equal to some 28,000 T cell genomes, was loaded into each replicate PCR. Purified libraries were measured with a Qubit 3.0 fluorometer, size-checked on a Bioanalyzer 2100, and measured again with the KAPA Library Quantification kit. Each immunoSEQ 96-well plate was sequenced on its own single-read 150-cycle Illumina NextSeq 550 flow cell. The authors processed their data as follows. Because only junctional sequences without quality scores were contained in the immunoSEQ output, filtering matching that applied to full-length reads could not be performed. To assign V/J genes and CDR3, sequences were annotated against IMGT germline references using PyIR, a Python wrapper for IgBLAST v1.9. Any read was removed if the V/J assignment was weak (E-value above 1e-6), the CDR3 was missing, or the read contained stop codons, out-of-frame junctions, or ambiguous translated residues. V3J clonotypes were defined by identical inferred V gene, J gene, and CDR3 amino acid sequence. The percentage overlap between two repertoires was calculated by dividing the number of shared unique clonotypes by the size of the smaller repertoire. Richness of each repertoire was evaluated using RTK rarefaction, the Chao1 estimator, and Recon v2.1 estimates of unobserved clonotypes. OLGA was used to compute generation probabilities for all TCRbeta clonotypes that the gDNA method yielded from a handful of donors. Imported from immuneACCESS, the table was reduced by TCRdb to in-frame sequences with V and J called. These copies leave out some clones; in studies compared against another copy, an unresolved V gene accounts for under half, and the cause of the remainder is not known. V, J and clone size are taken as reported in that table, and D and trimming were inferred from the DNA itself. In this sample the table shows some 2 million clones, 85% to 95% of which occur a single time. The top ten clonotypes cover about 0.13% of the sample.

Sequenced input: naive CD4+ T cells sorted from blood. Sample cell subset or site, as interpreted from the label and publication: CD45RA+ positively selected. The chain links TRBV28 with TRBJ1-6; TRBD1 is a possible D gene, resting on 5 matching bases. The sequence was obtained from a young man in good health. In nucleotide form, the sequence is TGTGCCAGCAGTTCGGCGGGACCGCCTAATTCACCCCTCCACTTT. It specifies CASSSAGPPNSPLHF. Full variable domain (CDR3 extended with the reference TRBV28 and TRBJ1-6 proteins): DVKVTQSSRYLVKRTGEKVFLECVQDMDHENMFWYRQDPGLGLRLIYFSYDVKMKEKGDIPEGYSVSREKKERFSLILESASTNQTSMYLCASSSAGPPNSPLHFGNGTRLTVT.